The 30 T cell receptor beta chains given below trace back to one sample, sequenced in a study of cytomegalovirus exposure and HLA in healthy donors. It was with 60 Vbeta and 13 Jbeta primers that the PCR ran. Assay: immunoSEQ multiplex PCR; the TCRdb copy retains only in-frame clones and omits some. Here the sample spans about 220,000 clones, approximately 88% being singletons. Material for sequencing was PBMCs. Source of these receptors: a boy aged 2 to 10 in good health and CMV-seronegative.

The chain has TRBV5-1 and TRBJ2-1; 7 bases match TRBD1. Trimming took 2 bases from V and 8 from J; bases not matched to a gene: 1. The V gene's germline CDR1 is SGHRS and CDR2 YFSETQ. The CDR3 contains 12 residues. CDR3 in amino acids: CASSFTGDEQFF. The CDR3 bases are TGCGCCAGCAGCTTCACAGGGGATGAGCAGTTCTTC.

The chain links TRBV30 to TRBJ2-4; TRBD2 might be the D (6 bases). V gave up 5 bases and J gave up 0 bases, with 8 bases separating them. The germline gives CDR1 GTSNPN, CDR2 SVGIG (reference sequence). The CDR3 consists of 13 residues. The CDR3 bases are TGTGCCTGGGGGGGACTAGCCAAAAACATTCAGTACTTC. Translation: CAWGGLAKNIQYF.

This chain links TRBV13 with TRBJ2-7; 8 bases map to TRBD1. The CDR3 sequence is 14 residues long. The germline CDR1 and CDR2 sequences are PRHDT and FYEKMQ (reference sequence). Trimming took 5 bases from V and 7 from J; bases not matched to a gene: 10. In DNA, the CDR3 is TGTGCCAGCAGCCCATGGACAGGGCTGCGGGAGCAGTACTTC. It encodes CASSPWTGLREQYF.

V usage is TRBV11-2 and J usage is TRBJ1-5, with 7 bases lining up with TRBD1. Per the germline V gene, CDR1 is SGHAT and CDR2 is FQNNGV. J was trimmed by 4 bases and V by 5 bases; bases with no gene match: 11. The CDR3 spans 16 residues. As DNA, the CDR3 is TGTGCCAGCAGCCTAACAACAGGGGATCGGAATCAGCCCCAGCATTTT. Amino acid sequence: CASSLTTGDRNQPQHF.

This chain uses TRBV2 with TRBJ2-5; TRBD2 matches 8 bases. This CDR3 spans 13 amino acids. V shed 8 bases, J shed 3 bases, and the junction held 5 bases outside the gene matches. Germline V gene data show CDR1 as SNHLY and CDR2 as FYNNEI. DNA for the CDR3: TGTGCCAGCCAGCGGGAGAGGGAAGAGACCCAGTACTTC. Protein product: CASQREREETQYF.

This chain links TRBV13 with TRBJ2-7, with 7 bases matching TRBD2. Germline-derived CDR1 and CDR2 are PRHDT and FYEKMQ (reference sequence). V was pared by 0 bases and J by 4 bases, with 12 bases of the junction left unmatched. CDR3 size: 17 residues. The CDR3 protein is CASSLGLGTTQRYEQYF. The CDR3 nucleotides are TGTGCCAGCAGCTTAGGTCTTGGGACTACCCAGAGATACGAGCAGTACTTC.

V usage is TRBV27 and J usage is TRBJ2-3; 9 bases map to TRBD1. The V gene's germline CDR1 is MNHEY and CDR2 SMNVEV (reference sequence). This CDR3 is built from 17 residues. With V trimmed by 7 bases and J by 5 bases, 16 bases remained unmatched. The CDR3 protein is CASNPPLGQGAGDTQYF. The CDR3 nucleotides are TGTGCCAGCAACCCTCCACTGGGACAGGGCGCTGGAGATACGCAGTATTTT.

This clone is a singleton in its sample. V usage is TRBV29-1 and J usage is TRBJ2-1, with D perhaps TRBD2 (7 bases). The CDR3 has 14 amino acids. CDR1 SQVTM and CDR2 ANQGSEA come from the germline V gene. V was pared by 6 bases and J by 0 bases, with 12 bases between. This CDR3 reads CSVEGGSSYNEQFF. DNA of the CDR3: TGCAGCGTAGAGGGGGGGAGCTCCTACAATGAGCAGTTCTTC.

V gene TRBV11-2 combines with J gene TRBJ2-5; 7 positions match TRBD2. Germline V CDR1 and CDR2: SGHAT, FQNNGV. J gave up 5 bases and V 6 bases, and 12 bases lay outside the gene matches. The CDR3 contains 15 residues. DNA for the CDR3: TGTGCCAGCAGTATATGGGGTCGGCGGGAGGAGACCCAGTACTTC. Translated: CASSIWGRREETQYF.

The chain employs TRBV5-5 and TRBJ2-7, with 7 bases fitting TRBD1. This CDR3 spans 14 amino acids. V lost 4 bases to trimming and J lost 2 bases; unmatched junction nucleotides: 6. Germline V gene lookup returns CDR1 SGHKS and CDR2 YYEKEE (reference sequence). The CDR3 DNA reads as TGTGCCAGCAGCCTGTTGACAGGGACCTACGAGCAGTACTTC. Translating gives CASSLLTGTYEQYF.

This clone was picked up one time. This CDR3 reads CASSKGVSGSPDTQYF. The CDR3 DNA is TGTGCCAGCAGCAAAGGTGTTAGCGGGAGCCCAGATACGCAGTATTTT. The chain uses TRBV21-1 and TRBJ2-3; TRBD2, the table's D call, lacks a check against the DNA. TRBV21-1 is a documented pseudogene. The CDR3 is 16 residues long.

The V and J genes are TRBV4-1 and TRBJ2-1, with a possible D match to TRBD1 (5 bases). Germline V gene sequence: CDR1 MGHRA, CDR2 YSYEKL. The CDR3 runs to 14 residues. The V end lost 1 base, the J end lost 4 bases, and 8 bases lay between the germline ends. The CDR3 loop is CASSQVQVYNEQFF. The DNA for the CDR3 is TGCGCCAGCAGCCAAGTACAGGTTTACAATGAGCAGTTCTTC.

CDR3 DNA: TGTGCCAGTAGTCCAAGGGAGGGTAATGGCTACACCTTC. Protein: CASSPREGNGYTF. The gene calls are TRBV19 and TRBJ1-2; D is ambiguous. The length of the CDR3 is 13 residues. Trimming shortened V by 5 bases and J by 6 bases, and 13 bases separated the two germline ends. Germline CDR1 reads LNHDA; CDR2 reads SQIVND (reference sequence).

This clone was counted a single time. The chain carries TRBV7-2 and TRBJ1-2; D is perhaps TRBD1 (5 bases). The V end lost 5 bases, the J end lost 3 bases, and 13 bases lay between the germline ends. Germline assignment: CDR1 SGHTA and CDR2 FQGNSA. The CDR3 extends over 14 amino acids. Here the CDR3 reads CASSAQGSHYGYTF. CDR3 nucleotide sequence: TGTGCCAGCAGCGCCCAGGGTTCCCACTATGGCTACACCTTC.

The chain links TRBV5-4 to TRBJ2-3; D is undetermined. The CDR3 extends over 14 amino acids. Germline V gene data show CDR1 as SGHNT and CDR2 as YYREEE (reference sequence). V was cut by 2 bases and J by 5 bases, with 12 bases left in between. The CDR3 DNA is TGTGCCAGCAGCTTCCCGAATCGGGTAGATACGCAGTATTTT. Translating gives CASSFPNRVDTQYF.

The V and J genes are TRBV7-9 and TRBJ2-5; 8 bases match TRBD2. The CDR3 sequence is 15 residues long. Losses at the gene ends were 5 bases for V and 0 bases for J; bases not matched to a gene: 5. Germline V gene data show CDR1 as SEHNR and CDR2 as FQNEAQ (reference sequence). CDR3 DNA: TGTGCCAGCAGCCTCCCGCGGGGGGACCAAGAGACCCAGTACTTC. Protein sequence: CASSLPRGDQETQYF.

CDR3: CASSTVVGNEQFF. CDR3 bases: TGCGCCAGCTCCACGGTCGTCGGTAATGAGCAGTTCTTC. The chain recombines TRBV5-1 with TRBJ2-1; D is uncertain. From germline, CDR1 is SGHRS and CDR2 YFSETQ. The V gene lost 7 bases and the J gene lost 7 bases, with 15 bases spanning the gap. The CDR3 covers 13 residues.

The rearrangement links TRBV19 to TRBJ1-6; D might be TRBD1 (5 bases). Trimming removed 6 bases from V and 5 bases from J, with 11 bases in between. This CDR3 has 14 amino acids. Germline CDR1 and CDR2: LNHDA and SQIVND (reference sequence). DNA of the CDR3: TGTGCCAGTAGGAAGGGGCACGATAATTCACCCCTCCACTTT. Amino acid sequence: CASRKGHDNSPLHF.

CDR3 loop: CASSFSGQGNTEAFF. The CDR3 DNA reads as TGTGCCAGCAGCTTCTCAGGACAGGGGAACACTGAAGCTTTCTTT. The chain joins TRBV7-9 to TRBJ1-1, with 8 bases that match TRBD1. V lost 3 bases to trimming and J lost 1 base; unmatched junction nucleotides: 4. Germline V gives CDR1 SEHNR, CDR2 FQNEAQ (reference sequence). This CDR3 comprises 15 residues.

The chain joins TRBV6-6 to TRBJ1-5, with 9 nucleotides matching TRBD1. Germline V gene sequence: CDR1 MNHNY, CDR2 SVGAGI (reference sequence). Losses at the gene ends were 6 bases for V and 6 bases for J; bases not matched to a gene: 6. This CDR3 is 14 amino acids long. The CDR3 nucleotides are TGTGCCAGCAGATCCGGGACAGGGAGTCAGCCCCAGCATTTT. Translating it yields CASRSGTGSQPQHF.

This clone was seen only a few times. Since no conserved phenylalanine or tryptophan closes the CDR3, a read error is the likely cause. The chain combines TRBV9 with TRBJ1-2; TRBD1 aligns across 7 bases. The CDR3 loop spans 13 amino acids. Germline V gene sequence: CDR1 SGDLS, CDR2 YYNGEE. V shed 4 bases and J 2 bases; nucleotides not matched to a gene: 2. The CDR3 loop reads CASSIQGNYGYTL. CDR3 in DNA: TGTGCCAGCAGCATACAGGGGAACTATGGCTACACCCTC.

This clone was observed a single time. The V and J genes are TRBV11-2 and TRBJ2-1; TRBD1 is a possible D gene (6 bases). Germline assignment: CDR1 SGHAT and CDR2 FQNNGV. CDR3 size: 15 residues. V shed 8 bases and J shed 8 bases, with 22 bases lying between them. In DNA, the CDR3 is TGTGCCAGCGGAGTCGGGACACTGACGGTAGATGAGCAGTTCTTC. Encoded protein: CASGVGTLTVDEQFF.

The J gene is TRBJ2-1, the V gene TRBV10-2; possible D gene TRBD2, 6 bases. Trimming removed 0 bases from V and 6 bases from J, with 6 bases in between. Germline lookup yields CDR1 WSHSY and CDR2 SAAADI. This CDR3 contains 13 residues. The CDR3 DNA reads TGCGCCAGCAGTGAGTCGGGGGGCAATGAGCAGTTCTTC. Its protein is CASSESGGNEQFF.

V usage is TRBV5-4 and J usage is TRBJ2-3, with TRBD2 matching over 14 bases. With V trimmed by 1 base and J by 4 bases, 5 bases remained unmatched. The CDR3 loop spans 17 amino acids. In germline, CDR1 is SGHNT, CDR2 YYREEE (reference sequence). The DNA of the CDR3 is TGTGCCAGCAGCTTGTTCGGGACTAGCGGGAGTGCAGATACGCAGTATTTT. It yields the protein CASSLFGTSGSADTQYF.

This clone has only one observation. The CDR3: CASSLVVRGAGTDTQYF. As DNA, the CDR3 is TGTGCCAGCAGCTTGGTGGTGCGGGGGGCCGGCACAGATACGCAGTATTTT. This chain uses TRBV5-6 with TRBJ2-3; 8 bases match TRBD2. J lost 1 base, V lost 0 bases, and 7 bases had no gene match. Germline CDR1 reads SGHDT; CDR2 reads YYEEEE. This CDR3 comprises 17 residues. Filled out from reference TRBV5-6 and TRBJ2-3, the complete variable domain reads DAGVTQSPTHLIKTRGQQVTLRCSPKSGHDTVSWYQQALGQGPQFIFQYYEEEERQRGNFPDRFSGHQFPNYSSELNVNALLLGDSALYLCASSLVVRGAGTDTQYFGPGTRLTVL.

The chain recombines TRBV21-1 with TRBJ2-2; the table's D call, TRBD2, has no DNA check behind it. TRBV21-1 corresponds to a pseudogene. This CDR3 contains 18 residues. The chain's CDR3 is CASSETSGGADNTGELFF. The CDR3 DNA reads as TGTGCCAGCAGCGAGACTAGCGGGGGGGCCGATAACACCGGGGAGCTGTTTTTT.

This chain uses TRBV6-1 with TRBJ1-2; TRBD1 aligns across 10 bases. V lost 1 base, J lost 7 bases, and 3 bases stayed unmatched. Germline V CDR1 and CDR2: MNHNS, SASEGT. The CDR3 is 14 residues long. The CDR3 protein is CASSEGTGGAGYTF. The DNA for the CDR3 is TGTGCCAGCAGTGAAGGGACAGGGGGGGCTGGCTACACCTTC.

The chain employs TRBV9 and TRBJ2-2, with TRBD1 identical over 7 bases. CDR3 length: 19 residues. Germline V gene sequence: CDR1 SGDLS, CDR2 YYNGEE. Losses at the gene ends were 4 bases for V and 4 bases for J; bases not matched to a gene: 19. DNA for the CDR3: TGTGCCAGCAGCTCAAGCACGAGGGGGCTTAGGGCGAGCACCGGGGAGCTGTTTTTT. Protein product: CASSSSTRGLRASTGELFF.

The rearrangement uses TRBV7-2 and TRBJ2-5, with 8 bases matching TRBD2. The J call may be mistaken, given a closer DNA end match to TRBJ2-7. The CDR3 contains 16 residues. Germline CDR1 is SGHTA and CDR2 is FQGNSA. The CDR3 loop reads CASSPRIAGSSYEQYF. Written as DNA, the CDR3 is TGTGCCAGCAGCCCGAGGATAGCGGGGAGCTCCTACGAGCAGTACTTC.

CDR3 amino acids: CASSLGGGDYGYTF. The CDR3 bases are TGTGCCAGCAGCTTGGGAGGGGGCGACTATGGCTACACCTTC. The V call is TRBV5-5, the J call TRBJ1-2, with 7 bases that match TRBD1. V gave up 0 bases and J gave up 3 bases; unmatched junction bases: 2. The CDR3 spans 14 residues. Germline V CDR1 and CDR2: SGHKS, YYEKEE (reference sequence).